Below are 14 T cell receptor beta chains sequenced from a single sample in a study of early T cells in non-severe SARS-CoV-2 infection. TCRdb ran MiXCR on the 5' RACE reads and lists one entry per CDR3 protein. The data contain 50,000 to 65,000 distinct CDR3 sequences, about 7.6% of them singletons. The sample here was whole blood, taken at baseline. The source is an adult who was a healthcare worker with PCR-confirmed SARS-CoV-2 infection or an uninfected control (not recorded which).

This clonotype was counted ten times or more. The chain recombines TRBV7-9 with TRBJ2-3; 13 bases agree with TRBD2. CDR1 and CDR2 from the germline V gene are SEHNR and FQNEAQ (reference sequence). The CDR3 is 16 residues long. J was trimmed by 6 bases and V by 4 bases; bases with no gene match: 7. CDR3 bases: TGTGCCAGCAGCTCAAAGGGACTAGCGGGACGGGATACGCAGTATTTT. This codes for CASSSKGLAGRDTQYF.

The chain combines TRBV4-2 with TRBJ2-2, with D tentatively TRBD2 (5 bases). The CDR3 has 15 residues. Trimming left V 8 bases short and J 3 bases short, with 16 bases between. In germline, CDR1 is LGHNA, CDR2 YNFKEQ. This CDR3 reads CASCLQEGDTGELFF. In DNA, the CDR3 is TGTGCCAGCTGCCTACAAGAGGGAGACACCGGGGAGCTGTTTTTT.

The chain combines TRBV6-2 or TRBV6-3 with TRBJ2-2, with D tentatively TRBD1 (6 bases). V lost 8 bases and J 3 bases, leaving 7 bases between the germline ends. The CDR3 is made up of 12 amino acids. Germline CDR1 and CDR2: MNHEY and SVGEGT. The CDR3 DNA reads as TGTGCCAGCTGGACAGACACCGGGGAGCTGTTTTTT. Translation gives CASWTDTGELFF.

This chain links TRBV28 with TRBJ2-7, with D uncertain. The V gene's germline CDR1 is MDHEN and CDR2 SYDVKM. CDR3 length: 13 residues. With 6 bases removed from V and 2 bases from J, the gap between germline ends came to 11 bases. CDR3 bases: TGTGCCAGCAGCCCCCAGAGTACCTACGAGCAGTACTTC. Translating gives CASSPQSTYEQYF.

V is TRBV9 and J is TRBJ2-3, with 7 bases lining up with TRBD2. The CDR3 has 16 residues. Per the germline V gene, CDR1 is SGDLS and CDR2 is YYNGEE. J was trimmed by 2 bases and V by 3 bases; bases with no gene match: 9. The CDR3 DNA sequence: TGTGCCAGCAGCGCGGGTGGTAGCGGGCTCACAGATACGCAGTATTTT. Its translation: CASSAGGSGLTDTQYF.

This clonotype was recorded at least ten times. This chain uses TRBV20-1 with TRBJ2-7; no clear D. The germline CDR1 and CDR2 sequences are DFQATT and SNEGSKA (reference sequence). V was shortened by 0 bases and J by 4 bases, with 10 bases between the two germline ends. The CDR3 sequence is 13 residues long. This CDR3 reads CSARDLERYEQYF. Here the CDR3 DNA reads TGCAGTGCTAGAGATCTGGAGAGGTACGAGCAGTACTTC.

This clonotype was picked up a small number of times. The chain joins TRBV7-2 to TRBJ1-6; possible D gene TRBD1, 5 bases. The CDR3 is 16 amino acids. The V and J ends lost 3 bases and 7 bases respectively, with 16 bases between them. Germline V gene data show CDR1 as SGHTA and CDR2 as FQGNSA. CDR3 amino acids: CASSFSIDSFNSPLHF. The CDR3 nucleotides read TGTGCCAGCAGCTTCTCCATAGACAGTTTCAATTCACCCCTCCACTTT.

The chain links TRBV6-6 to TRBJ2-7; D is possibly TRBD1 or TRBD2 (5 bases each). V was shortened by 7 bases and J by 2 bases, with 18 bases between the two germline ends. Germline-derived CDR1 and CDR2 are MNHNY and SVGAGI (reference sequence). This CDR3 is built from 15 residues. CDR3 sequence reads: CASTLSGHGTYEQYF. The CDR3 nucleotides are TGTGCCAGCACCCTAAGCGGACACGGGACCTACGAGCAGTACTTC.

The chain links TRBV7-9 to TRBJ2-7; D is possibly TRBD2 (5 bases). The CDR3 is made up of 14 amino acids. Trimming stripped 3 bases from V and 2 bases from J, with 11 bases between. Germline lookup yields CDR1 SEHNR and CDR2 FQNEAQ (reference sequence). The CDR3 DNA sequence: TGTGCCAGCAGCTTTGGGAGCGGAACCTACGAGCAGTACTTC. Translation: CASSFGSGTYEQYF.

V gene TRBV11-2 combines with J gene TRBJ2-5; TRBD2 might be the D (5 bases). CDR1 is SGHAT, CDR2 FQNNGV, per germline. CDR3 length: 17 residues. The V end was cut by 0 bases, the J end by 4 bases, with 18 bases between. CDR3 DNA: TGTGCCAGCAGCTTAGAGCTGTCAGCGGAGCTCCCAGAGACCCAGTACTTC. Amino acids: CASSLELSAELPETQYF. The full variable domain, completed using reference TRBV11-2 and TRBJ2-5, is EAGVAQSPRYKIIEKRQSVAFWCNPISGHATLYWYQQILGQGPKLLIQFQNNGVVDDSQLPKDRFSAERLKGVDSTLKIQPAKLEDSAVYLCASSLELSAELPETQYFGPGTRLLVL.

Many counts were recorded for this clonotype. The CDR3 region has the DNA TGTGCCAGCAGCTTAAAAGAGGCCGACCAAGAGACCCAGTACTTC. It codes for CASSLKEADQETQYF. The chain has TRBV7-9 and TRBJ2-5, with D uncertain. The CDR3 covers 15 residues. Deletions cut 2 bases from V and 0 bases from J, with 10 bases between. The germline CDR1 and CDR2 sequences are SEHNR and FQNEAQ (reference sequence).

This clonotype has at least ten counts. The genes are TRBV28 and TRBJ2-5, with TRBD2 matching over 9 bases. V trimming: 4 bases; J trimming: 4 bases; junction bases outside the gene matches: 19. Germline CDR1 and CDR2: MDHEN and SYDVKM. The CDR3 extends over 19 amino acids. CDR3 sequence: CASSSGEGVAGEFGETQYF. CDR3 nucleotides: TGTGCCAGCAGTTCTGGGGAGGGGGTAGCGGGAGAATTTGGAGAGACCCAGTACTTC.

This clonotype came up many times. This rearrangement joins TRBV30 to TRBJ2-1; perhaps TRBD2 as D (6 bases). CDR1 and CDR2 from the germline V gene are GTSNPN and SVGIG (reference sequence). This CDR3 region has 14 residues. V lost 5 bases to trimming and J lost 9 bases, with 20 bases between them. The CDR3 region is CAWRGRGLAIEQFF. CDR3 DNA: TGTGCCTGGCGGGGTAGGGGACTCGCAATTGAGCAGTTCTTC.

The gene calls are TRBV6-6 and TRBJ1-1, with D possibly being TRBD1 (6 bases). The V end lost 5 bases, the J end lost 1 base, and 8 bases lay between the germline ends. Per germline, CDR1 MNHNY and CDR2 SVGAGI (reference sequence). The CDR3 contains 13 residues. CDR3 nucleotides: TGTGCCAGCAGTACAGGGAGGAACACTGAAGCTTTCTTT. Translating gives CASSTGRNTEAFF.